The rows below give T cell receptor beta chains drawn from one sample of a study of shared clonotypes between healthy human individuals. Method: immunoSEQ multiplex PCR; TCRdb's copy keeps in-frame clones and lacks some. This table holds 2.3 million or so clones, just over 90% found once. Sequencing was performed on naive CD4+ T cells from PBMCs. Every receptor here comes from a man aged 18 to 30 in good health. Some clones in this sample may be carry-over from other donors' samples. Both conserved end residues are part of each CDR3. D genes are given only for firm matches. Some rows mark clone size as missing; the rest say once, few, many or name a class of expanded clone.

>TRBV4-3|TRBD1|NA|TRBJ1-2
CASSRHRGNGYTF
TGCGCCAGCAGCCGCCACAGGGGGAATGGCTACACCTTC
>TRBV27|TRBD1|once|TRBJ2-7
CASSRQGRYEQYF
TGTGCCAGCAGCCGACAGGGAAGATACGAGCAGTACTTC
>TRBV14|TRBD2|NA|TRBJ2-7
CASSQWTSGSHEQYF
TGTGCCAGCAGCCAATGGACTAGCGGGAGCCACGAGCAGTACTTC
>TRBV28|TRBD2|NA|TRBJ2-2
CASSTSDTGELFF
TGTGCCAGCAGTACTAGCGACACCGGGGAGCTGTTTTTT
>TRBV28|NA|NA|TRBJ2-5
CASTEGETQYF
TGTGCCAGCACCGAGGGAGAGACCCAGTACTTC
>TRBV19|NA|NA|TRBJ2-7
CASSIGYIASSYEQYF
TGTGCCAGTAGTATAGGGTACATCGCCAGCTCCTACGAGCAGTACTTC
>TRBV18|NA|few|TRBJ1-5
CASSPPGGDSNQPQHF
TGTGCCAGCTCACCCCCCGGGGGGGATAGCAATCAGCCCCAGCATTTT
>TRBV7-2|NA|NA|TRBJ1-2
CASSLSPGSYGYTF
TGTGCCAGCAGCTTATCACCGGGATCCTATGGCTACACCTTC
>TRBV10-1|TRBD1|NA|TRBJ1-5
CASSEMAATGGQPQHF
TGCGCCAGCAGTGAGATGGCCGCAACAGGGGGCCAGCCCCAGCATTTT
>TRBV14|TRBD1|NA|TRBJ2-1
CASSQDRGFPYNEQFF
TGTGCCAGCAGCCAGGACAGGGGGTTCCCCTACAATGAGCAGTTCTTC
>TRBV28|NA|NA|TRBJ1-5
CASTGWGRVAQPQHF
TGTGCCAGCACTGGATGGGGAAGAGTGGCTCAGCCCCAGCATTTT
>TRBV10-3|TRBD1|NA|TRBJ2-7
CAISDRQGAGYEQYF
TGTGCCATCAGTGACCGACAGGGGGCTGGGTACGAGCAGTACTTC
>TRBV27|TRBD2|NA|TRBJ2-3
CASSQGTSGRGGTDTQYF
TGTGCCAGCAGCCAAGGGACTAGCGGGAGAGGCGGCACAGATACGCAGTATTTT
>TRBV30|TRBD2|NA|TRBJ2-2
CAGLAGENRNTGELFF
TGTGCCGGACTAGCGGGAGAAAACCGGAACACCGGGGAGCTGTTTTTT
>TRBV5-1|NA|NA|TRBJ2-7
CASSPGTGTYEQYF
TGCGCCAGCAGCCCCGGGACTGGAACCTACGAGCAGTACTTC
>TRBV4-3|NA|NA|TRBJ1-5
CASSQDFRRNNQPQHF
TGCGCCAGCAGCCAAGACTTCCGACGGAACAATCAGCCCCAGCATTTT
>TRBV27|TRBD2|NA|TRBJ2-1
CASSSFGLAGGSFYNEQFF
TGTGCCAGCAGTTCCTTTGGACTAGCGGGAGGATCTTTCTACAATGAGCAGTTCTTC
>TRBV29-1|TRBD1|NA|TRBJ2-7
CSVKTGYEQYF
TGCAGCGTTAAGACAGGGTACGAGCAGTACTTC
>TRBV28|NA|NA|TRBJ2-7
CASSFAGNKLEQYF
TGTGCCAGCAGTTTTGCGGGAAATAAACTCGAGCAGTACTTC
>TRBV6-1|NA|NA|TRBJ1-4
CASSEAGGRQEKLFF
TGTGCCAGCAGTGAAGCGGGCGGGAGACAAGAAAAACTGTTTTTT
>TRBV6-5|TRBD2|NA|TRBJ2-1
CASSFGLAGNNEQFF
TGTGCCAGCAGTTTCGGACTAGCGGGGAACAATGAGCAGTTCTTC
>TRBV7-2|NA|NA|TRBJ1-6
CASSPEGTPGSPLHF
TGTGCCAGCAGCCCAGAGGGGACACCGGGGTCACCCCTCCACTTT
>TRBV4-1|NA|few|TRBJ1-4
CASSQGQSTNEKLFF
TGCGCCAGCAGCCAAGGACAGTCAACTAATGAAAAACTGTTTTTT
>TRBV27|NA|NA|TRBJ2-1
CASSLASSYNEQFF
TGTGCCAGCAGTTTAGCGAGCTCCTACAATGAGCAGTTCTTC
>TRBV6-6|NA|NA|TRBJ2-1
CASIPDPSSYNEQFF
TGTGCCAGCATCCCTGATCCAAGCTCCTACAATGAGCAGTTCTTC
>TRBV5-1|NA|NA|TRBJ2-7
CASSFGQKPLTLYEQYF
TGCGCCAGCAGCTTTGGACAGAAGCCTCTTACACTCTACGAGCAGTACTTC
>TRBV27|NA|NA|TRBJ1-3
CASSLGGPGNTIYF
TGTGCCAGCAGTTTAGGGGGGCCTGGAAACACCATATATTTT
>TRBV25-1|NA|once|TRBJ2-5
CASSEPGRKETQYF
TGTGCCAGCAGTGAACCCGGACGCAAAGAGACCCAGTACTTC
>TRBV4-2|TRBD1|NA|TRBJ1-2
CASTGQGHYGYTF
TGTGCCAGCACCGGACAGGGTCACTATGGCTACACCTTC
>TRBV7-6|TRBD2|NA|TRBJ2-3
CASSPLAATAADTQYF
TGTGCCAGCAGCCCCCTAGCGGCGACAGCGGCAGATACGCAGTATTTT
>TRBV30|NA|NA|TRBJ2-2
CASTRTWGRDTGELFF
TGTGCCTCCACCAGGACTTGGGGACGAGACACCGGGGAGCTGTTTTTT
>TRBV19|NA|once|TRBJ2-7
CASSGGEGPPYEQYF
TGTGCCAGTAGTGGGGGTGAAGGACCCCCCTACGAGCAGTACTTC
>TRBV28|NA|NA|TRBJ1-2
CASSFGGSHYGYTF
TGTGCCAGCAGTTTTGGAGGTTCTCACTATGGCTACACCTTC
>TRBV29-1|NA|NA|TRBJ2-5
CSVEGVSALTQYF
TGCAGCGTTGAAGGGGTGTCAGCCCTGACCCAGTACTTC
>TRBV5-4|NA|NA|TRBJ1-4
CASSLASRNEKLFF
TGTGCCAGCAGCTTGGCCTCCAGGAATGAAAAACTGTTTTTT